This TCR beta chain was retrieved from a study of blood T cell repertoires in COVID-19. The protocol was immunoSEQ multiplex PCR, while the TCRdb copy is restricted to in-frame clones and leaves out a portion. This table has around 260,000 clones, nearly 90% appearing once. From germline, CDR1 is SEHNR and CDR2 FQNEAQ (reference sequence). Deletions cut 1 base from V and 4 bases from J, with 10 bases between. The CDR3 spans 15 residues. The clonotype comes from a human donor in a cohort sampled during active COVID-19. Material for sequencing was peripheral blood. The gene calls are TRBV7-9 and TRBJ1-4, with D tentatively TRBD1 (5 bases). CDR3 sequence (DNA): TGTGCCAGCAGCTTAGATCTGGGGCTTAATGAAAAACTGTTTTTT. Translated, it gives CASSLDLGLNEKLFF.